One and the same sample provided the 32 T cell receptor beta chains below, sequenced in a study of OX40 agonist ivuxolimab in advanced cancers. The table came from immunoSEQ multiplex PCR; TCRdb's copy has only in-frame clones and leaves some out. This sample has tens of thousands of clones, with 90% found just once. Sequencing used CD4+ or CD8+ T cells sorted from blood, obtained in a trial of the OX40 agonist ivuxolimab. The origin of the receptors is an adult with an advanced solid tumor such as melanoma, head and neck, liver or kidney cancer.

Only one count was recorded for this clone. The chain recombines TRBV19 with TRBJ1-5; TRBD1 might be the D (5 bases). CDR1 and CDR2 from the germline V gene are LNHDA and SQIVND (reference sequence). The CDR3 is made up of 15 amino acids. V lost 1 base and J 1 base, leaving 8 bases between the germline ends. CDR3 loop: CASSIGDFSNQPQHF. CDR3 sequence (DNA): TGTGCCAGTAGTATAGGGGACTTCAGCAATCAGCCCCAGCATTTT.

This CDR3 reads CASSPTPDTEAFF. Here the CDR3 DNA reads TGTGCCAGCAGCCCGACCCCGGACACTGAAGCTTTCTTT. This chain connects TRBV2 to TRBJ1-1; D remains ambiguous. Germline V gene lookup returns CDR1 SNHLY and CDR2 FYNNEI. The germline V and J ends were trimmed by 6 bases and 3 bases, with 11 bases remaining between them. CDR3 length: 13 amino acids. The entire variable domain, with the rest obtained from reference TRBV2 and TRBJ1-1, is as follows: EPEVTQTPSHQVTQMGQEVILRCVPISNHLYFYWYRQILGQKVEFLVSFYNNEISEKSEIFDDQFSVERPDGSNFTLKIRSTKLEDSAMYFCASSPTPDTEAFFGQGTRLTVV.

This clone occurred once. The V call is TRBV7-3, the J call TRBJ1-6, with 7 bases that match TRBD1. V lost 2 bases to trimming and J lost 7 bases; unmatched junction nucleotides: 2. Germline values: CDR1 SGHTA, CDR2 FQGTGA. The CDR3 is 14 residues long. CDR3 protein: CASSLDRVNSPLHF. DNA of the CDR3: TGTGCCAGCAGCTTAGACAGGGTCAATTCACCCCTCCACTTT.

CDR3 nucleotide sequence: TGTGCCAGCAGTTTATCTGGGACAGGGTCTACCTATGGCTACACCTTC. Its protein is CASSLSGTGSTYGYTF. The V call is TRBV27, the J call TRBJ1-2, with TRBD1 matching over 9 bases. The junction had 6 bases not matched to a gene; V was cut back by 0 bases and J by 4 bases. Germline V lookup: CDR1 MNHEY, CDR2 SMNVEV (reference sequence). The CDR3 is 16 residues long.

This clone has only one observation. The chain recombines TRBV10-3 with TRBJ1-1; D not certain. Germline CDR1 is ENHRY and CDR2 is SYGVKD. V lost 0 bases and J 3 bases, leaving 17 bases between the germline ends. CDR3 length: 17 residues. DNA for the CDR3: TGTGCCATCAGTGAGTCCGCTTTAGGCAGTGGCTACACTGAAGCTTTCTTT. The encoded protein is CAISESALGSGYTEAFF.

The genes are TRBV10-3 and TRBJ1-1, with TRBD1 matching over 9 bases. CDR3 length: 15 residues. CDR1 is ENHRY, CDR2 SYGVKD, per germline. The V gene end was trimmed by 10 bases and the J gene end by 6 bases; junction bases not matched to a gene: 15. CDR3 protein: CATLPGQGRISEAFF. The CDR3 DNA follows: TGTGCCACTCTCCCCGGACAGGGGAGGATCTCTGAAGCTTTCTTT.

This chain uses TRBV18 with TRBJ1-1, with D tentatively TRBD1 (6 bases). Germline CDR1 and CDR2: KGHSH and LQKENI. Trimming pared 5 bases from V and 4 bases from J, leaving 11 bases between. The CDR3 is made up of 13 amino acids. CDR3 residues: CASSSGQSTEAFF. DNA for the CDR3: TGTGCCAGCTCAAGCGGACAGTCCACTGAAGCTTTCTTT.

The V and J genes are TRBV6-6 and TRBJ1-5; D is ambiguous. Germline CDR1 and CDR2: MNHNY and SVGAGI (reference sequence). Trimming removed 5 bases at V and 6 bases at J, with 20 bases between. The CDR3 loop spans 16 amino acids. The CDR3 reads CASSLSPLEPAQPQHF. The CDR3 nucleotides are TGTGCCAGCAGTCTGAGCCCCCTTGAACCGGCTCAGCCCCAGCATTTT.

On this clone itself: A much larger clone differs from this one at a single base, so this may be a read error. J is TRBJ1-6 and V is TRBV11-2; D call uncertain. V was clipped by 1 base and J by 15 bases, with 16 bases between them. The CDR3 length is 14 residues. Looked up from germline, CDR1 is SGHAT and CDR2 is FQNNGV. The CDR3 nucleotides read TGTGCCAGCAGCTTAGGCGGGATATCAAGAATCCTCCACTTT. It translates to CASSLGGISRILHF.

The chain employs TRBV19 and TRBJ2-5, with 12 bases identical to TRBD1. In germline, CDR1 is LNHDA, CDR2 SQIVND (reference sequence). CDR3 length equals 16 residues. V was clipped by 5 bases and J by 5 bases; unmatched bases: 9. CDR3 DNA: TGTGCCAGTAGTCCTACGAGGGACAGGGGGCGGGAGACCCAGTACTTC. Its translation is CASSPTRDRGRETQYF.

The genes are TRBV25-1 and TRBJ2-2, with D possibly being TRBD2 (5 bases). CDR3 length: 14 amino acids. The V gene lost 6 bases and the J gene lost 2 bases, with 10 bases spanning the gap. Germline-derived CDR1 and CDR2 are MGHDK and SYGVNS. The CDR3 region is CASRSEGNTGELFF. CDR3 bases: TGTGCCAGCAGGAGCGAGGGTAACACCGGGGAGCTGTTTTTT. Drawing the rest from reference TRBV25-1 and TRBJ2-2, the complete variable domain is EADIYQTPRYLVIGTGKKITLECSQTMGHDKMYWYQQDPGMELHLIHYSYGVNSTEKGDLSSESTVSRIRTEHFPLTLESARPSHTSQYLCASRSEGNTGELFFGEGSRLTVL.

This chain links TRBV7-2 with TRBJ1-5, with D unclear. V was cut by 2 bases and J by 5 bases, with 13 bases left in between. From germline, CDR1 is SGHTA and CDR2 FQGNSA. The CDR3 sequence is 15 residues long. CDR3 residues: CASSLRLGGDQPQHF. The CDR3 coding sequence is TGTGCCAGCAGCTTACGTTTAGGAGGCGATCAGCCCCAGCATTTT.

CDR3 sequence (DNA): TGTGCCAGCAGACTCCTCGGCGGGGAGCTGTTTTTT. This encodes CASRLLGGELFF. The rearrangement uses TRBV2 and TRBJ2-2; D remains unclear. The CDR3 runs to 12 residues. V was clipped by 6 bases and J by 7 bases, with 9 bases between them. CDR1 and CDR2 from the germline V gene are SNHLY and FYNNEI.

The chain recombines TRBV28 with TRBJ1-3, with D uncertain. The CDR3 is made up of 15 amino acids. Trimming shortened V by 5 bases and J by 0 bases, and 11 bases separated the two germline ends. Per the germline V gene, CDR1 is MDHEN and CDR2 is SYDVKM. The CDR3 bases are TGTGCCAGCAGTCTCGGACTTCTCTCTGGAAACACCATATATTTT. Translated: CASSLGLLSGNTIYF.

The chain is built from TRBV19 and TRBJ1-3; no firm D call. Deletions cut 5 bases from V and 2 bases from J, with 7 bases between. Per the germline V gene, CDR1 is LNHDA and CDR2 is SQIVND (reference sequence). The CDR3 covers 13 residues. The CDR3 region has the DNA TGTGCCAGTAGTCCAGCGACTGGAAACACCATATATTTT. Protein product: CASSPATGNTIYF.

CDR3: CASRTTGHTYNEQFF. CDR3 nucleotides: TGTGCCAGCAGGACTACGGGACACACTTACAATGAGCAGTTCTTC. V usage is TRBV2 and J usage is TRBJ2-1; weak D call: TRBD1 (6 bases). This CDR3 spans 15 amino acids. CDR1 and CDR2 from the germline V gene are SNHLY and FYNNEI. The V end lost 6 bases, the J end lost 4 bases, and 16 bases lay between the germline ends. The whole variable domain, remainder taken from reference TRBV2 and TRBJ2-1, is EPEVTQTPSHQVTQMGQEVILRCVPISNHLYFYWYRQILGQKVEFLVSFYNNEISEKSEIFDDQFSVERPDGSNFTLKIRSTKLEDSAMYFCASRTTGHTYNEQFFGPGTRLTVL.

The chain combines TRBV6-5 with TRBJ2-5; no reliable D call. V was cut by 0 bases and J by 4 bases, with 12 bases left in between. Germline V lookup: CDR1 MNHEY, CDR2 SVGAGI. CDR3 length: 15 residues. CDR3 coding DNA: TGTGCCAGCAGTTACTCGTCGGTACGGCGAGAGACCCAGTACTTC. Translating it yields CASSYSSVRRETQYF.

The chain couples TRBV9 to TRBJ2-1; TRBD2 aligns across 7 bases. The CDR3 has 15 amino acids. Germline trimming cut 2 bases from V and 4 bases from J; bases unmatched to any gene: 6. Germline V gene sequence: CDR1 SGDLS, CDR2 YYNGEE. The CDR3 DNA reads as TGTGCCAGCAGCGTGGAGGGACTAAGATACAATGAGCAGTTCTTC. Amino acids: CASSVEGLRYNEQFF.

The chain is built from TRBV5-1 and TRBJ1-4; D remains unclear. Germline values: CDR1 SGHRS, CDR2 YFSETQ. The V end was cut by 0 bases, the J end by 4 bases, with 4 bases between. CDR3 length equals 13 residues. In nucleotides, the CDR3 is TGCGCCAGCAGCTTGGGGCTTAATGAAAAACTGTTTTTT. It encodes CASSLGLNEKLFF.

The chain links TRBV6-5 to TRBJ1-3; D not resolved. The germline V gene encodes CDR1 MNHEY and CDR2 SVGAGI. The CDR3 covers 14 residues. V was cut by 5 bases and J by 1 base, with 9 bases left in between. This CDR3 is CASSRDTSGNTIYF. The CDR3 DNA reads as TGTGCCAGCAGTCGAGACACATCTGGAAACACCATATATTTT.

This clone was seen a handful of times. The V and J genes are TRBV2 and TRBJ1-1, with no clear D. The germline V gene encodes CDR1 SNHLY and CDR2 FYNNEI. Trimming left V 6 bases short and J 3 bases short, with 8 bases between. The CDR3 sequence is 12 residues long. Written as DNA, the CDR3 is TGTGCCAGCAGGAGGGAGGACACTGAAGCTTTCTTT. Protein sequence: CASRREDTEAFF.

The V and J genes are TRBV7-9 and TRBJ1-1; 10 bases are shared with TRBD1. This CDR3 is built from 14 residues. Germline V gives CDR1 SEHNR, CDR2 FQNEAQ (reference sequence). V gave up 11 bases and J gave up 5 bases; unmatched junction bases: 11. The CDR3 coding sequence is TGTGCCTTGAACAAGGGACAGGGGAGTACTGAAGCTTTCTTT. As protein: CALNKGQGSTEAFF.

The chain recombines TRBV2 with TRBJ1-4, with no clear D. The CDR3 has 13 residues. The ends were cut back, 7 bases at V and 8 bases at J, with 14 bases in the middle. The germline V gene has CDR1 SNHLY and CDR2 FYNNEI. CDR3 coding DNA: TGTGCCAGCACCCCTTGGCTGGGCGAAAAACTGTTTTTT. Its protein product is CASTPWLGEKLFF.

V gene TRBV10-3 combines with J gene TRBJ1-3, with TRBD1 matching over 9 bases. CDR1 is ENHRY and CDR2 is SYGVKD in the germline V gene. V lost 6 bases to trimming and J lost 4 bases; unmatched junction nucleotides: 1. This CDR3 spans 13 amino acids. The CDR3 DNA reads TGTGCCATCAGGGGACAGGGCGGAAACACCATATATTTT. Protein sequence: CAIRGQGGNTIYF.

J is TRBJ2-2 and V is TRBV6-4; maybe TRBD1 (6 bases). The CDR3 contains 14 residues. Trimming removed 6 bases from V and 4 bases from J, with 12 bases in between. The germline V gene encodes CDR1 MRHNA and CDR2 SNTAGT. CDR3 coding DNA: TGTGCCAGCAGAGAACAGGGTACCACCGGGGAGCTGTTTTTT. This translates into CASREQGTTGELFF.

The rearrangement uses TRBV19 and TRBJ1-5; 10 bases are shared with TRBD1. The CDR3 length is 15 residues. Germline assignment: CDR1 LNHDA and CDR2 SQIVND (reference sequence). The ends lost 4 bases at V and 5 bases at J; junction bases unmatched: 5. The CDR3 spells CASSTGQGKHQPQHF. The CDR3 nucleotides read TGTGCCAGTAGTACGGGACAGGGGAAGCATCAGCCCCAGCATTTT.

The table lists this clone with a count of one. This chain connects TRBV27 to TRBJ1-5; no reliable D call. V was trimmed by 1 base and J by 5 bases, leaving 6 bases between them. Germline assignment: CDR1 MNHEY and CDR2 SMNVEV (reference sequence). The CDR3 is made up of 13 amino acids. CDR3 coding DNA: TGTGCCAGCAGTTTATATGCTGATCAGCCCCAGCATTTT. It yields the protein CASSLYADQPQHF.

The chain is built from TRBV10-2 and TRBJ1-2, with 11 bases fitting TRBD1. V lost 6 bases, J lost 6 bases, and 6 bases stayed unmatched. The CDR3 runs to 14 residues. Germline CDR1 and CDR2: WSHSY and SAAADI. CDR3 region: CASRDRGLTNGYTF. CDR3 coding DNA: TGCGCCAGCAGGGACAGGGGGCTAACAAATGGCTACACCTTC.

The chain links TRBV19 to TRBJ1-5, with 7 bases identical to TRBD1. Per the germline V gene, CDR1 is LNHDA and CDR2 is SQIVND (reference sequence). Trimming at V came to 4 bases and at J to 1 base, leaving 4 bases not matched to a gene. The CDR3 consists of 15 residues. DNA of the CDR3: TGTGCCAGTAGTAGGGACAGAACAAGCAATCAGCCCCAGCATTTT. This encodes CASSRDRTSNQPQHF.

This chain links TRBV2 with TRBJ1-2; weak D call: TRBD1 (5 bases). V was pared by 4 bases and J by 7 bases, with 13 bases between. Germline CDR1 SNHLY, CDR2 FYNNEI. CDR3 size: 13 residues. CDR3 sequence reads: CASSATDMGGYTF. CDR3 DNA sequence: TGTGCCAGCAGTGCGACAGATATGGGTGGCTACACCTTC.

This sequence joins TRBV4-1 and TRBJ2-2, with TRBD2 as a possible D gene (6 bases). V was pared by 4 bases and J by 4 bases, with 10 bases between. Germline V gene data show CDR1 as MGHRA and CDR2 as YSYEKL. The CDR3 contains 14 residues. DNA for the CDR3: TGCGCCAGCAGCCGTACTAGCACCACCGGGGAGCTGTTTTTT. It is translated as CASSRTSTTGELFF.

This clone appeared a single time. This chain uses TRBV7-2 with TRBJ2-3; 13 positions agree with TRBD2. Germline trimming cut 2 bases from V and 7 bases from J; bases unmatched to any gene: 12. The CDR3 covers 18 residues. Germline-derived CDR1 and CDR2 are SGHTA and FQGNSA. The chain's CDR3 is CASSLTPPRTSGGNTQYF. The CDR3, as DNA: TGTGCCAGCAGCTTAACCCCACCCCGGACTAGCGGGGGAAATACGCAGTATTTT.